This entry concerns a single T cell receptor (beta chain). In the source study's methods: Reference gene primer amplification yielded estimated nucleated cell counts. Profiling relied on immunoSEQ multiplex PCR, and the TCRdb table lists in-frame clones only, not all of them. That table gives V, J and clone size, and the DNA gave D and trimming. The sample shows approximately 160,000 clones, approximately 83% of them seen only once. This record comes from a study of blood T cell repertoires in COVID-19. Study summary: Researchers got acute and convalescent COVID-19 samples from the United States, Italy and Spain. Nucleic acid was either cDNA or gDNA, and it came from T cells, B-cell-depleted T cells, or PBMCs.

This clonotype was sampled from a man between 65 and 85 years old who had recovered from COVID-19. The specimen was peripheral blood.

The CDR3 loop is CASRPPGTATNEKLFF. In nucleotides, the CDR3 is TGTGCCAGCAGACCCCCCGGGACAGCAACTAATGAAAAACTGTTTTTT. The chain links TRBV25-1 to TRBJ1-4; TRBD1 matches 7 bases. Germline-derived CDR1 and CDR2 are MGHDK and SYGVNS. The J segment lost 0 bases and the V segment lost 6 bases, leaving 7 bases of the junction unmatched. The CDR3 contains 16 residues.